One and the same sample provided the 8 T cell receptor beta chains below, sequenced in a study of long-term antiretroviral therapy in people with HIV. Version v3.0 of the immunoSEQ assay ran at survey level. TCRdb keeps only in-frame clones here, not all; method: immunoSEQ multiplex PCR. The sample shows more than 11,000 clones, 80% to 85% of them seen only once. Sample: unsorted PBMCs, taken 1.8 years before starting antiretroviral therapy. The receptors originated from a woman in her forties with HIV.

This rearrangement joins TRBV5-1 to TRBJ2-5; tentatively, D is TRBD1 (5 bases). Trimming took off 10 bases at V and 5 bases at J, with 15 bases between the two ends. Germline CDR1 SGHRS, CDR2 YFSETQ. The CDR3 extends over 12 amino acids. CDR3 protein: CASSQGTETQYF. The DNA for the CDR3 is TGCGCCTCCAGTCAGGGTACGGAGACCCAGTACTTC.

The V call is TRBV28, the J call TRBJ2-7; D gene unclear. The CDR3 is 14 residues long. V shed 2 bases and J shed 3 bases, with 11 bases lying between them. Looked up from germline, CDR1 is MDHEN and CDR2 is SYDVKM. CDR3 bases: TGTGCCAGCAGTTTACCCGCCACGGGCTACGAGCAGTACTTC. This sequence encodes CASSLPATGYEQYF.

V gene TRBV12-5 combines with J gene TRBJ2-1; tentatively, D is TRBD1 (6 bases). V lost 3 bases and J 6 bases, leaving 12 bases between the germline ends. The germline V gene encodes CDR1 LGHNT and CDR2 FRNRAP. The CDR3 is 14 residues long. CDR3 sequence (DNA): TGTGCTAGTGGTTTTCCCCAAGGGGGCAATGAGCAGTTCTTC. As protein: CASGFPQGGNEQFF.

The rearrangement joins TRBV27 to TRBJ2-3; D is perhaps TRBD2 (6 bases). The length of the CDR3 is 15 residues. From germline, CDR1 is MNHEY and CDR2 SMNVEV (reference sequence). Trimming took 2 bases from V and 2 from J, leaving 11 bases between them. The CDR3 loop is CASSLTSRSTDTQYF. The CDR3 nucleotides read TGTGCCAGCAGTTTAACTAGCCGATCCACAGATACGCAGTATTTT.

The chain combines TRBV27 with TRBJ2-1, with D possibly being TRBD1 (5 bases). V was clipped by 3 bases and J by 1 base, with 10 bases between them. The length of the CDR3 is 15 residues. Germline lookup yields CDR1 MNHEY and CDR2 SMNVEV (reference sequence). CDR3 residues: CASSFGQGSYNEQFF. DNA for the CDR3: TGTGCCAGCAGTTTCGGGCAGGGATCCTACAATGAGCAGTTCTTC.

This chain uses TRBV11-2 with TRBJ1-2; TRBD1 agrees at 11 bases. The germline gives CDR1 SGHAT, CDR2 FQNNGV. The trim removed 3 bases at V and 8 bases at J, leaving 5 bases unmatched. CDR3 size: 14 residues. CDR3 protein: CASSFRTGGEGYTF. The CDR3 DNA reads TGTGCCAGCAGCTTCCGGACAGGGGGCGAAGGCTACACCTTC.

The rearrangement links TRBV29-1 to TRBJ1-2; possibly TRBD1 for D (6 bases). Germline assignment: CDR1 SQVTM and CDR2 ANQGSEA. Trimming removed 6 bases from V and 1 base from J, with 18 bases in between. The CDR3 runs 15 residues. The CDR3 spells CSVPKGGRLNYGYTF. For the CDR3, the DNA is TGCAGCGTCCCGAAGGGGGGGCGACTTAACTATGGCTACACCTTC.

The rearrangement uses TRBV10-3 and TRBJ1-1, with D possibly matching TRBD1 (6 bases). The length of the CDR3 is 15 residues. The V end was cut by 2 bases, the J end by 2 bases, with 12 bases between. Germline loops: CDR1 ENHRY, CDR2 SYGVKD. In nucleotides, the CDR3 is TGTGCCATCAGTGAGATCAGGGGCGTTAACACTGAAGCTTTCTTT. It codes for CAISEIRGVNTEAFF.